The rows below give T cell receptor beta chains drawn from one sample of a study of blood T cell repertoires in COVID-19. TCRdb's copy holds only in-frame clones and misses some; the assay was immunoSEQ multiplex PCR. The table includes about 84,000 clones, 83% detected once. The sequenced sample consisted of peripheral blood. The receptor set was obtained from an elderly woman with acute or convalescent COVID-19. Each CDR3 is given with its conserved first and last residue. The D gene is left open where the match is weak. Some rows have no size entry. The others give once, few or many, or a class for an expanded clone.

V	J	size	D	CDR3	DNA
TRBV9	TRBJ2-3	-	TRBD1	CASSVEARGPDTQYF	TGTGCCAGCAGCGTAGAAGCGAGGGGGCCAGATACGCAGTATTTT
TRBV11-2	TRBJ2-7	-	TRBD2	CASSSPGLAGTYEQYF	TGTGCCAGCAGCTCCCCCGGACTAGCGGGTACCTACGAGCAGTACTTC
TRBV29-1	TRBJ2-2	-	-	CSVQNTGELFF	TGCAGCGTTCAAAACACCGGGGAGCTGTTTTTT
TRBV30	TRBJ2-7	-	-	CAWSVISVWGRNSYEQYF	TGTGCCTGGAGTGTAATCTCAGTCTGGGGGAGGAACTCCTACGAGCAGTACTTC
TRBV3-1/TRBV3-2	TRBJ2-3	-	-	CASSQEVQGSGTDTQYF	TGTGCCAGCAGCCAAGAAGTCCAGGGTAGTGGCACAGATACGCAGTATTTT
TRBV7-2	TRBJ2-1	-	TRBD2	CASSEAIAGGLSEQFF	TGTGCCAGCAGCGAAGCTATAGCGGGAGGGCTATCTGAGCAGTTCTTC
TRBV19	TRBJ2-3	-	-	CASSTDWLDTQYF	TGTGCCAGTAGTACCGACTGGTTGGATACGCAGTATTTT
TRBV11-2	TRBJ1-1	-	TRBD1	CASSLSGGQTEAFF	TGTGCCAGCAGCCTATCAGGGGGGCAAACTGAAGCTTTCTTT
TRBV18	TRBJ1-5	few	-	CASSPGEGGGNQPQHF	TGTGCCAGCTCACCAGGGGAAGGGGGGGGCAATCAGCCCCAGCATTTT
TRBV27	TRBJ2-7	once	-	CASSSQFSYEQYF	TGTGCCAGCAGTTCTCAGTTTTCCTACGAGCAGTACTTC
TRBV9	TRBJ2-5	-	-	CASSPIGGQETQYF	TGTGCCAGCAGCCCGATCGGGGGTCAAGAGACCCAGTACTTC
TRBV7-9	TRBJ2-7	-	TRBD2	CASSLLGRSGGEQYF	TGTGCCAGCAGCTTATTAGGGCGGTCGGGGGGCGAGCAGTACTTC
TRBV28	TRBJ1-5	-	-	CASSFVEGHQPQHF	TGTGCCAGCAGTTTCGTTGAGGGCCATCAGCCCCAGCATTTT
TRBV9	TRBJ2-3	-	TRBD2	CASSLPASGKTDTQYF	TGTGCCAGCAGCCTCCCGGCTAGCGGGAAAACAGATACGCAGTATTTT
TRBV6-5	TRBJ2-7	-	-	CASSPLERTSYEQYF	TGTGCCAGCAGTCCACTTGAGAGAACTTCCTACGAGCAGTACTTC
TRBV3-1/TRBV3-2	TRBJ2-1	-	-	CASSQDWTSYNEQFF	TGTGCCAGCAGCCAAGATTGGACATCCTACAATGAGCAGTTCTTC
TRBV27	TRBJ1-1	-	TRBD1	CASISGQGPTEAFF	TGTGCCAGCATTTCCGGACAGGGCCCCACTGAAGCTTTCTTT
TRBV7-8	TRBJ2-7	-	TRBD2	CASSLSASGTDEQYF	TGTGCCAGCAGCTTAAGTGCTAGCGGGACGGACGAGCAGTACTTC
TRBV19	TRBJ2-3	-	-	CASSRRERFPTDTQYF	TGTGCCAGTAGTCGGAGGGAGAGGTTTCCCACAGATACGCAGTATTTT
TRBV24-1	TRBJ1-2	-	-	CATSDFGVNYGYTF	TGTGCCACCAGTGATTTCGGGGTCAACTATGGCTACACCTTC
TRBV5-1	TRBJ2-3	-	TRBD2	CASSLAELAGSDTQYF	TGCGCCAGCAGCTTGGCCGAGCTAGCGGGATCAGATACGCAGTATTTT
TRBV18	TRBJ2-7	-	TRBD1	CASSPGQGMYEQYF	TGTGCCAGCTCACCCGGACAGGGGATGTACGAGCAGTACTTC
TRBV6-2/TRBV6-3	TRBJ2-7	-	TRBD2	CASSTLQGLAGVRTYEQYF	TGTGCCAGCAGCACCCTACAGGGACTAGCGGGAGTACGTACCTACGAGCAGTACTTC
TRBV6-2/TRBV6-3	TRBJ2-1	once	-	CASTPGLASYNEQFF	TGTGCCAGCACCCCGGGGCTAGCGTCCTACAATGAGCAGTTCTTC
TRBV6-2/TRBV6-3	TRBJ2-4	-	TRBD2	CASSPGLAGAKNIQYF	TGTGCCAGCAGCCCGGGTCTAGCGGGAGCCAAAAACATTCAGTACTTC
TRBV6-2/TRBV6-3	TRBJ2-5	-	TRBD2	CASSPHRSGRAGETQYF	TGTGCCAGCAGCCCCCACCGCAGCGGGAGGGCCGGGGAGACCCAGTACTTC
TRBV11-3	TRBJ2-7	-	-	CASSRSGAYEQYF	TGTGCCAGCAGCAGATCAGGGGCCTACGAGCAGTACTTC
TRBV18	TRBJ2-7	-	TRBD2	CASSPLADPSYEQYF	TGTGCCAGCTCACCCCTAGCGGACCCCTCCTACGAGCAGTACTTC
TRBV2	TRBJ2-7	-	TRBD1	CASSGTGDYEQYF	TGTGCCAGTTCCGGGACAGGCGACTACGAGCAGTACTTC
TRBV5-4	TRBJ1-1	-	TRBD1	CASSFTGGFTEAFF	TGTGCCAGCAGCTTTACAGGGGGGTTCACTGAAGCTTTCTTT
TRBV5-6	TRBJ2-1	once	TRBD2	CAGGTSGTLSYNEQFF	TGTGCCGGGGGGACTAGCGGGACCTTAAGTTACAATGAGCAGTTCTTC
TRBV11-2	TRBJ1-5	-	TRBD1	CASSQTGWNQPQHF	TGTGCCAGCAGCCAGACAGGGTGGAATCAGCCCCAGCATTTT
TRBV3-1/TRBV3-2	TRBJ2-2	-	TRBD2	CASSLVPGLAGVPGELFF	TGTGCCAGCAGCCTCGTCCCGGGACTAGCGGGAGTCCCCGGGGAGCTGTTTTTT
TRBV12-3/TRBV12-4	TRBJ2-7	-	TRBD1	CASSLVQGHEQYF	TGTGCCAGCAGTTTAGTACAGGGGCACGAGCAGTACTTC
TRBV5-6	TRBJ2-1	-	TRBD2	CASSPGTSGYNEQFF	TGTGCCAGCAGCCCCGGGACTAGCGGCTACAATGAGCAGTTCTTC
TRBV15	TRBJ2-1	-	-	CATSRAAGRYNEQFF	TGTGCCACCAGCAGAGCGGCGGGCCGGTACAATGAGCAGTTCTTC
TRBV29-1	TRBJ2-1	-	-	CSGSITVDEQFF	TGCAGCGGATCTATAACGGTCGATGAGCAGTTCTTC
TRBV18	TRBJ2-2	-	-	CASSPTDITNTGELFF	TGTGCCAGCTCACCGACGGACATCACGAACACCGGGGAGCTGTTTTTT
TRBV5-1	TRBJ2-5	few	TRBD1	CASSPSGTEFQETQYF	TGCGCCAGCAGCCCCTCCGGGACAGAGTTCCAAGAGACCCAGTACTTC
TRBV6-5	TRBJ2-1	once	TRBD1	CASSPRTGARGEQFF	TGTGCCAGCAGTCCCAGGACAGGGGCCCGAGGTGAGCAGTTCTTC
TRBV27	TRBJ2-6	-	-	CASRLEAGANVLTF	TGTGCCAGCCGGTTAGAGGCTGGGGCCAACGTCCTGACTTTC
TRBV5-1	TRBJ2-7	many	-	CASSPDGGRYEQYF	TGCGCCAGCAGCCCCGACGGGGGGCGCTACGAGCAGTACTTC
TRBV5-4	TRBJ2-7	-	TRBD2	CASSSPTSGSAGEQYF	TGTGCCAGCAGCTCGCCGACTAGCGGGAGTGCGGGCGAGCAGTACTTC
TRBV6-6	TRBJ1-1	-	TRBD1	CASSGDSTEAFF	TGTGCCAGCAGTGGGGACAGCACTGAAGCTTTCTTT
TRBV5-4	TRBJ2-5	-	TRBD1	CASRARDRAQETQYF	TGTGCCAGCAGGGCCCGGGACAGGGCCCAAGAGACCCAGTACTTC
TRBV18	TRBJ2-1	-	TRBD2	CASSPGTSFLTYNEQFF	TGTGCCAGCTCACCAGGGACTAGCTTTTTGACCTACAATGAGCAGTTCTTC